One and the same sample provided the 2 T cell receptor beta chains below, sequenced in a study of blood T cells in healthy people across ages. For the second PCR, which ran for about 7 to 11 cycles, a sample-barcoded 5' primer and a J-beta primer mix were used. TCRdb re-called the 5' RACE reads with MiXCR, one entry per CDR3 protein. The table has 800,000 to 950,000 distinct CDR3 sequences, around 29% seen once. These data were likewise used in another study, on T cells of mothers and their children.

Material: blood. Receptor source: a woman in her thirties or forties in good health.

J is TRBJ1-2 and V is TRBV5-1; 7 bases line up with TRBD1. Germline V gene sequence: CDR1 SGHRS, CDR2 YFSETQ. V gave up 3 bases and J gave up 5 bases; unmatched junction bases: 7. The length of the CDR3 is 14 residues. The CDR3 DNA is TGCGCCAGCAGCTCCGAACAGGGGCGGTATGGCTACACCTTC. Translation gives CASSSEQGRYGYTF.

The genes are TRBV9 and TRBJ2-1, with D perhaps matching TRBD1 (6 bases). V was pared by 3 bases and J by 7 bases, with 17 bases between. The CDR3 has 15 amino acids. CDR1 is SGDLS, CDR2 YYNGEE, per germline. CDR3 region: CASSASRGNPNEQFF. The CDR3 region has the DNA TGTGCCAGCAGCGCAAGCAGGGGCAACCCTAATGAGCAGTTCTTC.